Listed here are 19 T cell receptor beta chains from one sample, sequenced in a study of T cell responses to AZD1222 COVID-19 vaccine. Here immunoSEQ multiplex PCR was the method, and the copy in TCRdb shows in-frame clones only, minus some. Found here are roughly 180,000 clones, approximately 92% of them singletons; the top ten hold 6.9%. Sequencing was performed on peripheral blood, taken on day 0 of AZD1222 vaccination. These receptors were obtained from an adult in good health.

The CDR3 loop reads CASSPGPTIYYNEQFF. CDR3 nucleotides: TGTGCCAGTAGCCCAGGACCTACTATTTATTACAATGAGCAGTTCTTC. This chain links TRBV19 with TRBJ2-1; no reliable D call. Germline V lookup: CDR1 LNHDA, CDR2 SQIVND (reference sequence). This CDR3 has 16 amino acids. Trimming removed 6 bases from V and 4 bases from J, with 19 bases in between.

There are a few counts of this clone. In DNA form, the CDR3 reads TGTGCCAGCAGCTTAGAGGGCGGGGGGCACAATGAGCAGTTCTTC. This encodes CASSLEGGGHNEQFF. The rearrangement links TRBV11-2 to TRBJ2-1, with 8 bases fitting TRBD2. In germline, CDR1 is SGHAT, CDR2 FQNNGV. Trimming at V came to 0 bases and at J to 5 bases, leaving 3 bases not matched to a gene. This CDR3 comprises 15 residues.

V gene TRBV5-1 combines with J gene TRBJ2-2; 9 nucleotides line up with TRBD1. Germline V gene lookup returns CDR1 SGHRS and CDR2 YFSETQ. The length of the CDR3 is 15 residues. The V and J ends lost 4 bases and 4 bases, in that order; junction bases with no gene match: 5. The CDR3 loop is CASSVGQGTTGELFF. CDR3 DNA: TGCGCCAGCAGCGTCGGACAGGGGACCACCGGGGAGCTGTTTTTT. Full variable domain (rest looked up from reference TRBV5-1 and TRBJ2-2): KAGVTQTPRYLIKTRGQQVTLSCSPISGHRSVSWYQQTPGQGLQFLFEYFSETQRNKGNFPGRFSGRQFSNSRSEMNVSTLELGDSALYLCASSVGQGTTGELFFGEGSRLTVL.

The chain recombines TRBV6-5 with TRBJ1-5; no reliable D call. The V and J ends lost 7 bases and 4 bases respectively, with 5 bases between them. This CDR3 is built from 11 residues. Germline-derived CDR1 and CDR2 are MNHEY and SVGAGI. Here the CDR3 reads CASTTNQPQHF. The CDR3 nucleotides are TGTGCCAGCACTACAAATCAGCCCCAGCATTTT.

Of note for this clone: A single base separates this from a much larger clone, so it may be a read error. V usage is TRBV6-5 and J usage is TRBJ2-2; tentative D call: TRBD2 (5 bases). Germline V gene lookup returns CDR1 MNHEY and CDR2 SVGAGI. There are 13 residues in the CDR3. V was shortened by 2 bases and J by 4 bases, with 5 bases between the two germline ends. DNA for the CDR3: TGTGCCAGCAGTTACGGACTCACCGGGGAGCTGTTTTTT. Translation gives CASSYGLTGELFF.

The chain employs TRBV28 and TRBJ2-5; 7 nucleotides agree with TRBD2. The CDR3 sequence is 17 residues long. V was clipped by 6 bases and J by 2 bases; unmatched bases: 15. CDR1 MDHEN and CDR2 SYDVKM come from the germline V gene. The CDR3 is CASRPFASGLGQETQYF. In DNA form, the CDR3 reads TGTGCCAGCAGGCCGTTCGCTAGCGGTCTTGGACAAGAGACCCAGTACTTC. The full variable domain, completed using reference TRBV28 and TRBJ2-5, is DVKVTQSSRYLVKRTGEKVFLECVQDMDHENMFWYRQDPGLGLRLIYFSYDVKMKEKGDIPEGYSVSREKKERFSLILESASTNQTSMYLCASRPFASGLGQETQYFGPGTRLLVL.

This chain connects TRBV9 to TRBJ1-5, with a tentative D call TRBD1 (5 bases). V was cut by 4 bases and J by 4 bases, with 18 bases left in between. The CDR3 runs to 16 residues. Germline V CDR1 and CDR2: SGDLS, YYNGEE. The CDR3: CASSPSGGVENQPQHF. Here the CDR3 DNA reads TGTGCCAGCAGCCCGTCGGGGGGGGTAGAAAATCAGCCCCAGCATTTT.

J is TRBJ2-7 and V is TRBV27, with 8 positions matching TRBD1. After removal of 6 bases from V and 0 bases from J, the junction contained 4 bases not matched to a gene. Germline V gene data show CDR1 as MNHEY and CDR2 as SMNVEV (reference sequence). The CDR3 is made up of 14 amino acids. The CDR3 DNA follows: TGTGCCAGCAGCTGGACAGGGAGCTCCTACGAGCAGTACTTC. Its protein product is CASSWTGSSYEQYF.

The CDR3 here is CASSSFSGYYEQYF. In DNA, the CDR3 is TGTGCCAGCAGTTCCTTTTCAGGGTACTACGAGCAGTACTTC. The chain recombines TRBV6-2 or TRBV6-3 with TRBJ2-7; D might be TRBD1 (5 bases). The germline V gene encodes CDR1 MNHEY and CDR2 SVGEGT. The CDR3 contains 14 residues. The V gene lost 4 bases and the J gene lost 3 bases, with 13 bases spanning the gap.

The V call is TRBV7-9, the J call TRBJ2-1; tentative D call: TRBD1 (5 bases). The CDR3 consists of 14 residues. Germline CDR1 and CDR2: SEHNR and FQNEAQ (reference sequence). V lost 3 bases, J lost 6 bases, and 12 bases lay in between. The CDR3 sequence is CASSLSREINEQFF. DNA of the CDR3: TGTGCCAGCAGCTTGAGCAGGGAAATCAATGAGCAGTTCTTC.

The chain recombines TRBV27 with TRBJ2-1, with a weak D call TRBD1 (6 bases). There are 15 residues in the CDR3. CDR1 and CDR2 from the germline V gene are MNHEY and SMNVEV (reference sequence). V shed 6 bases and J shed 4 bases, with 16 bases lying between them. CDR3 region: CASSVQGIVYNEQFF. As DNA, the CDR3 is TGTGCCAGCAGCGTACAGGGCATCGTATACAATGAGCAGTTCTTC.

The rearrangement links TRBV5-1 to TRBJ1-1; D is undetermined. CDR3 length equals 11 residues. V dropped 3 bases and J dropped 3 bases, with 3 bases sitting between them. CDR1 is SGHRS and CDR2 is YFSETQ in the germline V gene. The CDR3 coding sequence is TGCGCCAGCAGCTATGACACTGAAGCTTTCTTT. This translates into CASSYDTEAFF.

CDR3 loop: CASSPQQGSETQYF. In DNA, the CDR3 is TGTGCCAGCAGCCCCCAACAGGGATCGGAGACCCAGTACTTC. The chain links TRBV6-5 to TRBJ2-5; TRBD1 might be the D (6 bases). Trimming removed 6 bases from V and 5 bases from J, with 16 bases in between. CDR1 and CDR2 from the germline V gene are MNHEY and SVGAGI. This CDR3 is built from 14 residues.

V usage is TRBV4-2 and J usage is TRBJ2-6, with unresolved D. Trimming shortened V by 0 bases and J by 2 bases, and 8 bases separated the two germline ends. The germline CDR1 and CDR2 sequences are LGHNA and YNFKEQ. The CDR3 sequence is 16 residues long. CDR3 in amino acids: CASSQDRAAGANVLTF. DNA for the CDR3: TGTGCCAGCAGCCAAGATCGGGCTGCTGGGGCCAACGTCCTGACTTTC.

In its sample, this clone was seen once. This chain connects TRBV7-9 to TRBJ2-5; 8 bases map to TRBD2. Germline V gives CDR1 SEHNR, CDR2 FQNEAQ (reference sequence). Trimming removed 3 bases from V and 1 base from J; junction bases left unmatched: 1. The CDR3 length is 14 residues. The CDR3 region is CASSLGLGQETQYF. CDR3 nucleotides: TGTGCCAGCAGCTTGGGACTAGGCCAAGAGACCCAGTACTTC.

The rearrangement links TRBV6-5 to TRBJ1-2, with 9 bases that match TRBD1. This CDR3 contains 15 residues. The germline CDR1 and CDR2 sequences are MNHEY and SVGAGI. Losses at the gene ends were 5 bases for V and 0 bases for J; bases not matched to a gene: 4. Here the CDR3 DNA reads TGTGCCAGCAGTACAGGGGGCTTAGCTAACTATGGCTACACCTTC. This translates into CASSTGGLANYGYTF.

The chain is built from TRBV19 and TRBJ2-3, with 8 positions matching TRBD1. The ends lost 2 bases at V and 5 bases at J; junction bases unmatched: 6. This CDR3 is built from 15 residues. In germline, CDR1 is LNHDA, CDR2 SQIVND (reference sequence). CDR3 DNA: TGTGCCAGTAGTATATGGCAGGGGGCTGGAGATACGCAGTATTTT. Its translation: CASSIWQGAGDTQYF.

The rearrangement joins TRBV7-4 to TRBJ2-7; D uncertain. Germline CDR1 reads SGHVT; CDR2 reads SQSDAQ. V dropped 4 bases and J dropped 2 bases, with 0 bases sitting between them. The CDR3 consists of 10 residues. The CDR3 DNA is TGTGCCAGCAGCTCCTACGAGCAGTACGTC. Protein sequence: CASSSYEQYV.

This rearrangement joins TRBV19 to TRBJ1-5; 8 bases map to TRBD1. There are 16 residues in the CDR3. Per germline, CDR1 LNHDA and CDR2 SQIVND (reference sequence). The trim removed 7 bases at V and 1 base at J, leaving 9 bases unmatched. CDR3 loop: CASNNRDRGSNQPQHF. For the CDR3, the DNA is TGTGCCAGTAACAACAGAGACAGGGGAAGCAATCAGCCCCAGCATTTT.